Sequencing of this T cell receptor (beta chain) was carried out in a study of beta chain features in type 1 diabetes. Note on this clone: Its antigen is undetermined.

On average, the one heparinised blood draw given by each donor was about 120 mL. Since all of the isolated RNA was reverse transcribed, expressed TCRB transcripts were what got sequenced. Repertoires were generated with immunoSEQ multiplex PCR, while TCRdb's copy carries only in-frame clones and drops some. The table includes 240,000 or so clones, approximately 70% detected once. Study-level findings and limits: The study found moderately but significantly shorter TCRB CDR3s in all four CD4+ subsets of Type 1 diabetes patients. PCR may have favored shorter templates equally in patients and controls.

The V segment lost 1 base and the J segment 2 bases; nucleotides outside the gene matches: 2. This CDR3 is built from 15 residues. CDR1 is SGHRS, CDR2 YFSETQ, per germline. The clonotype comes from a man younger than 45 in good health. Sequenced input: naive CD4+ T cells from blood. The chain carries TRBV5-1 and TRBJ2-1; 8 positions match TRBD2. CDR3 in amino acids: CASSLTSGPYNEQFF. Here the CDR3 DNA reads TGCGCCAGCAGCTTGACTAGCGGTCCCTACAATGAGCAGTTCTTC. Full variable domain (outside the CDR3, taken from reference TRBV5-1 and TRBJ2-1): KAGVTQTPRYLIKTRGQQVTLSCSPISGHRSVSWYQQTPGQGLQFLFEYFSETQRNKGNFPGRFSGRQFSNSRSEMNVSTLELGDSALYLCASSLTSGPYNEQFFGPGTRLTVL.